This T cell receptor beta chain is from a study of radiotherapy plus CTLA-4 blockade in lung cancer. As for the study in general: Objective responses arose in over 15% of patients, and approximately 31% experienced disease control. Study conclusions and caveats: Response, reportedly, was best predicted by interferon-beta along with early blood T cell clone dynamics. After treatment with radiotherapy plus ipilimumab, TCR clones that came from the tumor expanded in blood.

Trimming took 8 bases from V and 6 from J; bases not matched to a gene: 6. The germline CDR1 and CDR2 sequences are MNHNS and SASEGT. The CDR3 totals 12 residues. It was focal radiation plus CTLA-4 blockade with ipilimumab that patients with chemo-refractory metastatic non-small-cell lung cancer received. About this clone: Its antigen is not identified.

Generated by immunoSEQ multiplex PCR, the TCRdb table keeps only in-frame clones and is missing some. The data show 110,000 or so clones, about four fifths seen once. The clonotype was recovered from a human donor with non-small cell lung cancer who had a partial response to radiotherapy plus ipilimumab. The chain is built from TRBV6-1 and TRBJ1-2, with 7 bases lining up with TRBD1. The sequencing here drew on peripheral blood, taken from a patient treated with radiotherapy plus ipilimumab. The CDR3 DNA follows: TGTGCCAGCCAGACAGGGATCGATGGCTACACCTTC. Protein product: CASQTGIDGYTF.